Below are 31 T cell receptor beta chains sequenced from a single sample in a study of identifying expanded T cells in peripheral blood. Method: immunoSEQ multiplex PCR; TCRdb's copy keeps in-frame clones and lacks some. The table includes approximately 57,000 clones, roughly 90% detected once. Source material: blood. The receptor source for this set is a person aged 18 to 70 in good health.

The gene calls are TRBV7-2 and TRBJ2-7; tentative D call: TRBD1 (5 bases). The ends were cut back, 4 bases at V and 1 base at J, with 14 bases in the middle. The CDR3 runs to 15 residues. The V gene's germline CDR1 is SGHTA and CDR2 FQGNSA. The chain's CDR3 is CASSSQSRTSYEQYF. The CDR3 bases are TGTGCCAGCAGCTCGCAGTCCCGGACATCCTACGAGCAGTACTTC.

This chain joins TRBV6-1 and TRBJ1-4, with 8 bases that match TRBD1. V shed 6 bases, J shed 0 bases, and the junction held 3 bases outside the gene matches. Germline assignment: CDR1 MNHNS and CDR2 SASEGT. The CDR3 runs 15 residues. In nucleotides, the CDR3 is TGTGCCAGCAGGACAGGGGACCCAACTAATGAAAAACTGTTTTTT. It encodes CASRTGDPTNEKLFF.

V usage is TRBV27 and J usage is TRBJ1-2, with D possibly matching TRBD1 (6 bases). Trimming removed 5 bases at V and 8 bases at J, with 12 bases between. This CDR3 spans 12 amino acids. CDR1 is MNHEY and CDR2 is SMNVEV in the germline V gene (reference sequence). In DNA form, the CDR3 reads TGTGCCAGCAGTGCGGGGGGCTGGGGCTACACCTTC. Its translation: CASSAGGWGYTF.

The chain carries TRBV7-2 and TRBJ1-5; TRBD1 is a possible D gene (5 bases). The germline V gene encodes CDR1 SGHTA and CDR2 FQGNSA. Between the trimmed V and J ends, which lost 4 bases and 10 bases, there was a span of 23 bases. The CDR3 runs 16 residues. The CDR3 spells CASSSPGGAQSAPQHF. The CDR3 region has the DNA TGTGCCAGCAGCTCCCCGGGAGGGGCGCAATCAGCCCCCCAGCATTTT. Looking up the rest from reference TRBV7-2 and TRBJ1-5 gives the full variable domain: GAGVSQSPSNKVTEKGKDVELRCDPISGHTALYWYRQSLGQGLEFLIYFQGNSAPDKSGLPSDRFSAERTGGSVSTLTIQRTQQEDSAVYLCASSSPGGAQSAPQHFGDGTRLSIL.

This chain connects TRBV28 to TRBJ2-5; no definite D call. Germline V gene sequence: CDR1 MDHEN, CDR2 SYDVKM. V was pared by 7 bases and J by 0 bases, with 15 bases between. The CDR3 runs to 15 residues. CDR3 in amino acids: CASKEGRKYQETQYF. The CDR3 DNA reads as TGTGCCAGCAAAGAAGGGCGGAAGTACCAAGAGACCCAGTACTTC.

The J gene is TRBJ1-1, the V gene TRBV6-6; D gene unclear. With 5 bases removed from V and 2 bases from J, the gap between germline ends came to 9 bases. The CDR3 consists of 13 residues. CDR1 and CDR2 (germline): MNHNY, SVGAGI (reference sequence). CDR3 protein: CASSRGFNTEAFF. The CDR3 nucleotides read TGTGCCAGCAGTCGGGGTTTTAACACTGAAGCTTTCTTT.

The V and J genes are TRBV7-8 and TRBJ2-2; 7 bases are a match to TRBD2. The CDR3 spans 15 residues. Trimming took 0 bases from V and 7 from J; bases not matched to a gene: 5. Germline CDR1 SGHVS, CDR2 FQNEAQ. DNA of the CDR3: TGTGCCAGCAGCTTAGCCAGCGGGGTCGGCGGGGAGCTGTTTTTT. It specifies CASSLASGVGGELFF.

The rearrangement uses TRBV5-4 and TRBJ2-3, with D unresolved. Germline values: CDR1 SGHNT, CDR2 YYREEE (reference sequence). V lost 2 bases to trimming and J lost 0 bases, with 10 bases between them. This CDR3 has 15 residues. The CDR3 DNA reads TGTGCCAGCAGCTTCGACGGAGCTAGCACAGATACGCAGTATTTT. The encoded protein is CASSFDGASTDTQYF.

This rearrangement joins TRBV30 to TRBJ1-2; possible D gene TRBD1, 6 bases. Deletions cut 2 bases from V and 3 bases from J, with 10 bases between. Germline-derived CDR1 and CDR2 are GTSNPN and SVGIG (reference sequence). This CDR3 is built from 13 residues. CDR3 sequence (DNA): TGTGCCTGGAGTTTCAGGGGCGACTATGGCTACACCTTC. As protein: CAWSFRGDYGYTF.

The chain couples TRBV7-2 to TRBJ2-5; TRBD2 matches at 10 bases. This CDR3 spans 15 amino acids. V was pared by 5 bases and J by 5 bases, with 8 bases of the junction left unmatched. Germline CDR1 and CDR2: SGHTA and FQGNSA. CDR3 coding DNA: TGTGCCAGCAGCACTCGACTAGCGGGCCGCGAGACCCAGTACTTC. It encodes CASSTRLAGRETQYF.

The sample holds one count of this clone. The chain recombines TRBV28 with TRBJ2-1; no clear D. V was clipped by 6 bases and J by 6 bases, with 9 bases between them. Germline V gene sequence: CDR1 MDHEN, CDR2 SYDVKM. The CDR3 sequence is 12 residues long. The CDR3 DNA reads as TGTGCCAGCAGCAGCAGGCGCAATGAGCAGTTCTTC. It codes for CASSSRRNEQFF.

This chain links TRBV19 with TRBJ2-7; 7 nucleotides agree with TRBD2. The CDR3 length is 16 residues. The germline gives CDR1 LNHDA, CDR2 SQIVND (reference sequence). Unmatched junction bases numbered 11, after V lost 3 bases and J lost 3 bases. CDR3 bases: TGTGCCAGTAGTATGGGTTCGGGGGGACCCGGCTACGAGCAGTACTTC. Its translation is CASSMGSGGPGYEQYF.

This clone was observed a few times. The V call is TRBV5-1, the J call TRBJ1-1, with D perhaps TRBD1 (6 bases). CDR1 SGHRS and CDR2 YFSETQ come from the germline V gene. CDR3 length: 14 residues. Deletions cut 6 bases from V and 2 bases from J, with 14 bases between. The CDR3, as DNA: TGCGCCAGCATCAAGGACAGTATCAACACTGAAGCTTTCTTT. It translates to CASIKDSINTEAFF. Supplemented by reference TRBV5-1 and TRBJ1-1, the full variable domain reads KAGVTQTPRYLIKTRGQQVTLSCSPISGHRSVSWYQQTPGQGLQFLFEYFSETQRNKGNFPGRFSGRQFSNSRSEMNVSTLELGDSALYLCASIKDSINTEAFFGQGTRLTVV.

The gene calls are TRBV5-4 and TRBJ2-2; D is perhaps TRBD1 or TRBD2 (5 bases each). Per germline, CDR1 SGHNT and CDR2 YYREEE (reference sequence). Trimming took 3 bases from V and 7 from J, leaving 10 bases between them. The CDR3 loop spans 13 amino acids. As DNA, the CDR3 is TGTGCCAGCAGCTCCGTGGGGGTCGGGGAGCTGTTTTTT. It yields the protein CASSSVGVGELFF.

The chain uses TRBV4-3 and TRBJ2-3, with D possibly being TRBD1 (6 bases). V lost 6 bases to trimming and J lost 0 bases, with 13 bases between them. Germline V gene lookup returns CDR1 LGHNA and CDR2 YSLEER. CDR3 length: 15 residues. CDR3 protein: CASRRQASSTDTQYF. CDR3 bases: TGCGCCAGCAGGCGACAGGCGTCCAGCACAGATACGCAGTATTTT.

This clone was recorded only once. CDR3 loop: CASGRDREEAFF. The CDR3 DNA sequence: TGTGCTAGTGGCCGGGACAGGGAAGAAGCTTTCTTT. The chain carries TRBV12-5 and TRBJ1-1; the match to TRBD1 covers 9 bases. Trimming took 6 bases from V and 8 from J; bases not matched to a gene: 4. CDR3 length equals 12 residues. CDR1 and CDR2 from the germline V gene are LGHNT and FRNRAP. Looking up the rest from reference TRBV12-5 and TRBJ1-1 gives the full variable domain: DARVTQTPRHKVTEMGQEVTMRCQPILGHNTVFWYRQTMMQGLELLAYFRNRAPLDDSGMPKDRFSAEMPDATLATLKIQPSEPRDSAVYFCASGRDREEAFFGQGTRLTVV.

CDR3 in amino acids: CASSLSRVAGVDEQYF. In DNA, the CDR3 is TGTGCCAGCAGCTTATCTAGGGTAGCGGGGGTCGACGAGCAGTACTTC. The chain combines TRBV7-2 with TRBJ2-7, with 9 bases lining up with TRBD2. The V and J ends lost 2 bases and 5 bases, in that order; junction bases with no gene match: 10. CDR1 and CDR2 (germline): SGHTA, FQGNSA. The CDR3 has 16 amino acids.

In nucleotides, the CDR3 is TGCGCCAGCAGCCAAGGCCCCGGGACAGGGGGCTCCTACGAGCAGTACTTC. This sequence encodes CASSQGPGTGGSYEQYF. This chain joins TRBV4-1 and TRBJ2-7; 11 positions agree with TRBD1. CDR3 length: 17 amino acids. V shed 1 base and J 0 bases; nucleotides not matched to a gene: 5. The germline V gene has CDR1 MGHRA and CDR2 YSYEKL.

This chain connects TRBV27 to TRBJ2-1, with D perhaps matching TRBD2 (5 bases). CDR3 size: 16 residues. V was cut by 7 bases and J by 3 bases, with 19 bases left in between. CDR1 is MNHEY and CDR2 is SMNVEV in the germline V gene (reference sequence). This CDR3 is CASTTRRGSSYNEQFF. In nucleotides, the CDR3 is TGTGCCAGCACTACACGTCGAGGGAGTAGCTACAATGAGCAGTTCTTC.

The rearrangement links TRBV5-8 to TRBJ1-2, with D perhaps TRBD1 (5 bases). Germline V gene lookup returns CDR1 SGHTS and CDR2 YDEGEE. The CDR3 length is 14 residues. V was cut by 3 bases and J by 5 bases, with 14 bases left in between. CDR3 sequence (DNA): TGTGCCAGCAGCTGGGCCGCCAGGGAATATGGCTACACCTTC. Protein sequence: CASSWAAREYGYTF.

This chain links TRBV28 with TRBJ2-3, with 9 bases fitting TRBD2. CDR1 MDHEN and CDR2 SYDVKM come from the germline V gene. The CDR3 totals 13 residues. Trimming removed 7 bases from V and 8 bases from J; junction bases left unmatched: 7. CDR3 nucleotides: TGTGCCAGCAATGGTAGCGGGAGATCTACGCAGTATTTT. Protein product: CASNGSGRSTQYF.

The chain employs TRBV27 and TRBJ2-1; no firm D call. This CDR3 has 13 residues. V lost 4 bases and J lost 10, with 14 bases in between. Germline V gene data show CDR1 as MNHEY and CDR2 as SMNVEV (reference sequence). In DNA, the CDR3 is TGTGCCAGCAGTTCCTCTCCTTCGAGGGAGCAGTTCTTC. The encoded protein is CASSSSPSREQFF.

CDR3 sequence: CASRPLDRPQHF. CDR3 sequence (DNA): TGTGCCAGCAGACCTCTCGACAGACCCCAGCATTTT. The rearrangement uses TRBV28 and TRBJ1-5; tentatively, D is TRBD1 (5 bases). V dropped 6 bases and J dropped 10 bases, with 13 bases sitting between them. The CDR3 consists of 12 residues. Germline V gives CDR1 MDHEN, CDR2 SYDVKM.

The rearrangement links TRBV7-2 to TRBJ1-2, with 7 bases identical to TRBD1. The CDR3 is 15 amino acids. V trimming: 5 bases; J trimming: 4 bases; junction bases outside the gene matches: 10. The germline CDR1 and CDR2 sequences are SGHTA and FQGNSA. CDR3 nucleotide sequence: TGTGCCAGCAGCGTATCGGGAGGGGGCAGCTATGGCTACACCTTC. Translation: CASSVSGGGSYGYTF.

This clone was seen more than once but under ten times. V and J are TRBV5-4 and TRBJ2-7; 7 positions match TRBD1. The CDR3 has 14 amino acids. V shed 4 bases and J 6 bases; nucleotides not matched to a gene: 10. Germline CDR1 and CDR2: SGHNT and YYREEE (reference sequence). The chain's CDR3 is CASSQTGLTGEQYF. CDR3 DNA: TGTGCCAGCAGCCAGACAGGGTTGACGGGCGAGCAGTACTTC.

The J gene is TRBJ1-1, the V gene TRBV29-1, with D possibly TRBD1 on 6 matching bases. The CDR3 spans 12 residues. CDR1 is SQVTM and CDR2 is ANQGSEA in the germline V gene. V was trimmed by 7 bases and J by 4 bases, leaving 13 bases between them. Written as DNA, the CDR3 is TGCAGCGGAACAGGGTCGCGCACTGAAGCTTTCTTT. Amino acid sequence: CSGTGSRTEAFF. The full variable domain, completed using reference TRBV29-1 and TRBJ1-1, is SAVISQKPSRDICQRGTSLTIQCQVDSQVTMMFWYRQQPGQSLTLIATANQGSEATYESGFVIDKFPISRPNLTFSTLTVSNMSPEDSSIYLCSGTGSRTEAFFGQGTRLTVV.

The chain is built from TRBV11-2 and TRBJ2-7, with D perhaps assigned TRBD1 or TRBD2 (6 bases each). Per the germline V gene, CDR1 is SGHAT and CDR2 is FQNNGV. V was trimmed by 0 bases and J by 0 bases, leaving 15 bases between them. The CDR3 has 17 residues. The CDR3 sequence is CASSLDGGTLFSYEQYF. Written as DNA, the CDR3 is TGTGCCAGCAGCTTAGATGGAGGGACACTTTTCTCCTACGAGCAGTACTTC. Using reference TRBV11-2 and TRBJ2-7 for the parts outside the CDR3, the full variable domain is EAGVAQSPRYKIIEKRQSVAFWCNPISGHATLYWYQQILGQGPKLLIQFQNNGVVDDSQLPKDRFSAERLKGVDSTLKIQPAKLEDSAVYLCASSLDGGTLFSYEQYFGPGTRLTVT.

The genes are TRBV18 and TRBJ1-3; D not resolved. Trimming took 3 bases from V and 0 from J, leaving 6 bases between them. Germline V gives CDR1 KGHSH, CDR2 LQKENI. The CDR3 runs 14 residues. CDR3 amino acids: CASSPALSGNTIYF. DNA for the CDR3: TGTGCCAGCTCACCCGCTCTCTCTGGAAACACCATATATTTT. The whole variable domain, remainder taken from reference TRBV18 and TRBJ1-3, is NAGVMQNPRHLVRRRGQEARLRCSPMKGHSHVYWYRQLPEEGLKFMVYLQKENIIDESGMPKERFSAEFPKEGPSILRIQQVVRGDSAAYFCASSPALSGNTIYFGEGSWLTVV.

The V gene is TRBV28, the J gene TRBJ1-5; D is perhaps TRBD1 (5 bases). V was shortened by 7 bases and J by 3 bases, with 22 bases between the two germline ends. The CDR3 has 17 residues. Germline CDR1 reads MDHEN; CDR2 reads SYDVKM. The CDR3 region has the DNA TGTGCCAGCACCCTCCCAGCGGGGCGTTTGGACAATCAGCCCCAGCATTTT. Its translation is CASTLPAGRLDNQPQHF.

The CDR3 DNA reads TGCAGCGTTGAAGATAGCGGGAGCTTCTCCTACAATGAGCAGTTCTTC. Its protein product is CSVEDSGSFSYNEQFF. The chain joins TRBV29-1 to TRBJ2-1, with 9 nucleotides matching TRBD2. Germline values: CDR1 SQVTM, CDR2 ANQGSEA. This CDR3 comprises 16 residues. V gave up 0 bases and J gave up 0 bases; unmatched junction bases: 3.

V is TRBV7-9 and J is TRBJ2-7, with TRBD1 identical over 8 bases. This CDR3 is 17 amino acids long. Germline V gene data show CDR1 as SEHNR and CDR2 as FQNEAQ (reference sequence). V lost 5 bases to trimming and J lost 2 bases; unmatched junction nucleotides: 14. This chain's CDR3 is CASSAPTPGQGTYEQYF. The CDR3 nucleotides read TGTGCCAGCAGCGCCCCGACTCCAGGACAGGGTACCTACGAGCAGTACTTC. The full variable domain, in which reference TRBV7-9 and TRBJ2-7 provide the parts outside the CDR3, is DTGVSQNPRHKITKRGQNVTFRCDPISEHNRLYWYRQTLGQGPEFLTYFQNEAQLEKSRLLSDRFSAERPKGSFSTLEIQRTEQGDSAMYLCASSAPTPGQGTYEQYFGPGTRLTVT.